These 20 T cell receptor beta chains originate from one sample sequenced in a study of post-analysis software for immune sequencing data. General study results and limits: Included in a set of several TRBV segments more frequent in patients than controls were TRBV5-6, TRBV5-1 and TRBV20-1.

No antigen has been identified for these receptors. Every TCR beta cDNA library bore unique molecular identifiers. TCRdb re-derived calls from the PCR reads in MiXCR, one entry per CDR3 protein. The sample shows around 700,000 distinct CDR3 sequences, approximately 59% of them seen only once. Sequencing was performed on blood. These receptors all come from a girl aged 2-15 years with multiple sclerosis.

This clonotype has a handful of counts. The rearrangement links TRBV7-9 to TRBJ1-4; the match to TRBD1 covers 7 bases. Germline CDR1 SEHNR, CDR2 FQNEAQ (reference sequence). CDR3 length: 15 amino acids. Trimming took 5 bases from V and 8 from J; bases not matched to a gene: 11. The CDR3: CASSPRQGLGEKLFF. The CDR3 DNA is TGTGCCAGCAGCCCGCGACAGGGTCTGGGCGAAAAACTGTTTTTT.

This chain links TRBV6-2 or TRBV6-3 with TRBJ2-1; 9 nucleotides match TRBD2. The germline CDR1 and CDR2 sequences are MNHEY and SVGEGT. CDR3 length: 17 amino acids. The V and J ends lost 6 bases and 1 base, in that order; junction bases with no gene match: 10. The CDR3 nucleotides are TGTGCCAGCAGAGAGACTCGTAGCGGGAGTTCCTACAATGAGCAGTTCTTC. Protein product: CASRETRSGSSYNEQFF.

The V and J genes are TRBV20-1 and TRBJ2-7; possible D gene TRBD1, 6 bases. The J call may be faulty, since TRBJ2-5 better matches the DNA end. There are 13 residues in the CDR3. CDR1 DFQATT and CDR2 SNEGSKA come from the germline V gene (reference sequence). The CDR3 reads CSGTDSVAKTQYF. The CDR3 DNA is TGCAGTGGGACGGACAGCGTGGCGAAGACCCAGTACTTC.

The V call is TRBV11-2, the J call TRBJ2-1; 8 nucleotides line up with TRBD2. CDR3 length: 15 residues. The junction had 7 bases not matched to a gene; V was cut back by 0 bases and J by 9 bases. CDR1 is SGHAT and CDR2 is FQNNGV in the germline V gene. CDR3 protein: CASSLEVAGLGEQFF. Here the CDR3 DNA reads TGTGCCAGCAGCTTAGAGGTTGCGGGACTAGGTGAGCAGTTCTTC.

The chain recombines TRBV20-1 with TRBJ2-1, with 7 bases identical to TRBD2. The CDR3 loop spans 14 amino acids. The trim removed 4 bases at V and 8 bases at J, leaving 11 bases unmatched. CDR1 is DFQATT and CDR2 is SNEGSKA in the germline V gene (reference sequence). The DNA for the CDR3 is TGCAGTGCTACCAGGACTAGTTCGAACGATGAGCAGTTCTTC. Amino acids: CSATRTSSNDEQFF.

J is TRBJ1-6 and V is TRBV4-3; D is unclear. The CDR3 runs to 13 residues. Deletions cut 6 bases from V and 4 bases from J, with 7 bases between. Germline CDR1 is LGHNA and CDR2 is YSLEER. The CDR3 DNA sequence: TGCGCCAGCAGAGGAAGTTATAATTCACCCCTCCACTTT. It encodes CASRGSYNSPLHF.

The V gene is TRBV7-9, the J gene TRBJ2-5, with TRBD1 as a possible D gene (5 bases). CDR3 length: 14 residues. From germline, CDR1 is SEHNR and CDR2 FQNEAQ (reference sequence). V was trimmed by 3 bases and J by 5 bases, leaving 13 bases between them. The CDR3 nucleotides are TGTGCCAGCAGCTTCTTAGGGGTCGGGGAGACCCAGTACTTC. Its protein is CASSFLGVGETQYF.

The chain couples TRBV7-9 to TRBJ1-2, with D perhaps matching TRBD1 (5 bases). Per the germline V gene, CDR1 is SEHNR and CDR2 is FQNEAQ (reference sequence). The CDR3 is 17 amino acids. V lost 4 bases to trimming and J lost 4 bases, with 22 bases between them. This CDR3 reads CASSSLGGATSSYGYTF. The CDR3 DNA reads TGTGCCAGCAGCTCTCTTGGGGGTGCCACCTCCTCCTATGGCTACACCTTC.

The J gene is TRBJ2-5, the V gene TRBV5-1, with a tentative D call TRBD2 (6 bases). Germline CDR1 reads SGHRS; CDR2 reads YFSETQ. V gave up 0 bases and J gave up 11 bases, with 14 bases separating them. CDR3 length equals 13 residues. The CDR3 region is CASSLETAGEQYF. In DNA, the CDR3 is TGCGCCAGCAGCTTGGAAACAGCGGGTGAGCAGTACTTC. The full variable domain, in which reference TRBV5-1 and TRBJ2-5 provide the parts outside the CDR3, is KAGVTQTPRYLIKTRGQQVTLSCSPISGHRSVSWYQQTPGQGLQFLFEYFSETQRNKGNFPGRFSGRQFSNSRSEMNVSTLELGDSALYLCASSLETAGEQYFGPGTRLLVL.

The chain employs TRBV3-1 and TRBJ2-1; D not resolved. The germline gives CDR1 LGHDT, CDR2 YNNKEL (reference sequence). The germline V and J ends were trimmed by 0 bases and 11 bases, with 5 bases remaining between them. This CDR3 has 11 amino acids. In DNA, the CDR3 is TGTGCCAGCAGCCAAGACTGGAAGCAGTTCTTC. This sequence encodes CASSQDWKQFF.

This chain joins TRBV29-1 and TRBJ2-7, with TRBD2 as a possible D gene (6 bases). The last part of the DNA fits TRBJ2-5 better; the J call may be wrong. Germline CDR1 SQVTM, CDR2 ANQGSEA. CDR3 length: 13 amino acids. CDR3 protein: CSVDRGIQETQYF. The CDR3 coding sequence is TGCAGCGTTGACCGCGGGATACAGGAGACCCAGTACTTC.

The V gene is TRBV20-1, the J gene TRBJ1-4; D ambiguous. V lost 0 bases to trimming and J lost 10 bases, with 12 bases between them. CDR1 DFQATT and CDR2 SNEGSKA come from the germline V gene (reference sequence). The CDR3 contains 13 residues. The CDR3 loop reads CSAREGGSGKLFF. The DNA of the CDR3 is TGCAGTGCTAGAGAAGGAGGCAGCGGAAAACTGTTTTTT.

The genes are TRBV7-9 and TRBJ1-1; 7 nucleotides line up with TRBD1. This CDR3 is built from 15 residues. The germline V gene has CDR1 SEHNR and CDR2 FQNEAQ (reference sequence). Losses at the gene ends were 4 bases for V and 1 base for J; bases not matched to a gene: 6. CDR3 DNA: TGTGCCAGCAGCTACCACAGGGGAGCGAACACTGAAGCTTTCTTT. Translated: CASSYHRGANTEAFF. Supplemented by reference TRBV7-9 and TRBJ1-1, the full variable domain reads DTGVSQNPRHKITKRGQNVTFRCDPISEHNRLYWYRQTLGQGPEFLTYFQNEAQLEKSRLLSDRFSAERPKGSFSTLEIQRTEQGDSAMYLCASSYHRGANTEAFFGQGTRLTVV.

The CDR3 DNA reads TGCAGTGCTAGCGAACCTATATCCCGAGAGACCCAGTACTTC. This encodes CSASEPISRETQYF. The rearrangement joins TRBV20-1 to TRBJ2-5; D unresolved. The CDR3 loop spans 14 amino acids. In germline, CDR1 is DFQATT, CDR2 SNEGSKA (reference sequence). V was shortened by 3 bases and J by 4 bases, with 15 bases between the two germline ends.

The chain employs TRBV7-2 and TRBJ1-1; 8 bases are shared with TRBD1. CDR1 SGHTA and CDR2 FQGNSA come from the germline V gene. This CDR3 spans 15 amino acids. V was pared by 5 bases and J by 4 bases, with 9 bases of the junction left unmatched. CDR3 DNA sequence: TGTGCCAGCAGCCCAGACAGGGGTCAGGGCACTGAAGCTTTCTTT. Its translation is CASSPDRGQGTEAFF.

Here the CDR3 reads CASSLARPEETQYF. In DNA form, the CDR3 reads TGCGCCAGCAGCTTGGCCAGACCAGAGGAGACCCAGTACTTC. V and J are TRBV5-1 and TRBJ2-5; D gene uncertain. V was clipped by 0 bases and J by 5 bases, with 11 bases between them. CDR1 and CDR2 from the germline V gene are SGHRS and YFSETQ. The CDR3 has 14 amino acids.

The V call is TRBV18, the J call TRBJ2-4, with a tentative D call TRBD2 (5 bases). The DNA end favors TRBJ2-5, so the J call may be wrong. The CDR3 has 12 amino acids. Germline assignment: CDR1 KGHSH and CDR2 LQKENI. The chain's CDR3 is CASSPLAGTQYF. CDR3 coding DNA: TGTGCCAGCTCACCTTTGGCGGGGACCCAGTACTTC.

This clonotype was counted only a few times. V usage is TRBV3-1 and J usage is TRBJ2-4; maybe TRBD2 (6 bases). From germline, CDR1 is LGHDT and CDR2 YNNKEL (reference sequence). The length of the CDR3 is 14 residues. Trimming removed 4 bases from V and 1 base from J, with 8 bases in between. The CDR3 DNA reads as TGTGCCAGCAGCCGCGGGGCGGCCAAAAACATTCAGTACTTC. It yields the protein CASSRGAAKNIQYF.

This CDR3 reads CASGGASYGYTF. The CDR3 DNA reads TGTGCCAGCGGGGGGGCTTCCTATGGCTACACCTTC. The V gene is TRBV2, the J gene TRBJ1-2, with a possible D match to TRBD1 (6 bases). With 8 bases removed from V and 4 bases from J, the gap between germline ends came to 11 bases. Germline CDR1 reads SNHLY; CDR2 reads FYNNEI. This CDR3 contains 12 residues.

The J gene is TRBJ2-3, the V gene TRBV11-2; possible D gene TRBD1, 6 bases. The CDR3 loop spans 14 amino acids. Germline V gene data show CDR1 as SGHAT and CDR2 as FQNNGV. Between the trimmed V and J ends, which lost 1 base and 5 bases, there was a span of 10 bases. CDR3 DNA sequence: TGTGCCAGCAGCTTAGGCCCACAGGGAGATACGCAGTATTTT. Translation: CASSLGPQGDTQYF.